This T cell receptor (beta chain) was recovered during a study of shared T cell receptors in the human thymus. The protocol was immunoSEQ multiplex PCR, while the TCRdb copy is restricted to in-frame clones and leaves out a portion. Among around 340,000 clones listed, approximately 95% were seen once. The sequence was obtained from a human donor. The sample taken for sequencing was thymocytes.

DNA of the CDR3: TGTGCCAGCAGCCAATCTGGAGTTTCCTACAATGAGCAGTTCTTC. Amino acids: CASSQSGVSYNEQFF. The chain recombines TRBV4-2 with TRBJ2-1; D remains ambiguous. Per the germline V gene, CDR1 is LGHNA and CDR2 is YNFKEQ. Trimming left V 2 bases short and J 1 base short, with 9 bases between. This CDR3 is 15 amino acids long.